Below, 30 T cell receptor beta chains from the same sample are listed, as sequenced in a study of tumor-infiltrating lymphocytes in localized non-small cell lung cancer. Sequenced by immunoSEQ multiplex PCR; TCRdb stores in-frame clones only, minus some. Here the sample spans 3,500 to 5,000 clones, 66% being singletons. The sample consisted of uninvolved lung tissue not adjacent to the tumor. Every receptor here comes from a human donor with non-small cell lung cancer.

The chain uses TRBV7-9 and TRBJ2-3; 8 positions agree with TRBD2. The CDR3 contains 15 residues. Germline CDR1 SEHNR, CDR2 FQNEAQ (reference sequence). V was clipped by 7 bases and J by 0 bases; unmatched bases: 6. The CDR3 loop reads CASTSRGVSTDTQYF. In nucleotides, the CDR3 is TGTGCCAGCACCTCGCGGGGGGTCAGCACAGATACGCAGTATTTT.

The chain is built from TRBV15 and TRBJ2-7; D is undetermined. The CDR3 covers 15 residues. V was cut by 0 bases and J by 0 bases, with 9 bases left in between. The germline CDR1 and CDR2 sequences are LNHNV and YYDKDF (reference sequence). The CDR3 loop reads CATSREASSSYEQYF. The CDR3 DNA reads TGTGCCACCAGCAGAGAAGCGTCTAGCTCCTACGAGCAGTACTTC.

The V gene is TRBV6-5, the J gene TRBJ2-7, with a possible D match to TRBD1 (6 bases). Looked up from germline, CDR1 is MNHEY and CDR2 is SVGAGI. V shed 0 bases and J shed 6 bases, with 15 bases lying between them. The CDR3 has 15 amino acids. The CDR3 spells CASSYSEQGFREQYF. The CDR3 coding sequence is TGTGCCAGCAGTTACTCCGAACAGGGTTTTCGCGAGCAGTACTTC.

The V call is TRBV7-2, the J call TRBJ1-6; D possibly corresponds to TRBD1 (6 bases). There are 14 residues in the CDR3. Deletions cut 5 bases from V and 9 bases from J, with 14 bases between. Germline CDR1 is SGHTA and CDR2 is FQGNSA. DNA of the CDR3: TGTGCCAGCAGCAGTCGCGGGGGCGGTTCACCCCTCCACTTT. Translation gives CASSSRGGGSPLHF.

The gene calls are TRBV19 and TRBJ2-7; 8 positions agree with TRBD2. CDR1 and CDR2 (germline): LNHDA, SQIVND (reference sequence). V lost 6 bases to trimming and J lost 1 base; unmatched junction nucleotides: 5. The CDR3 loop spans 14 amino acids. This chain's CDR3 is CASRRTSSSYEQYF. In nucleotides, the CDR3 is TGTGCCAGTAGACGGACTAGCTCTTCCTACGAGCAGTACTTC.

This rearrangement joins TRBV5-4 to TRBJ1-2; TRBD1 matches 7 bases. This CDR3 contains 12 residues. Trimming removed 3 bases from V and 6 bases from J; junction bases left unmatched: 2. Germline CDR1 SGHNT, CDR2 YYREEE (reference sequence). As DNA, the CDR3 is TGTGCCAGCAGCTCGGGGACAGATGGCTACACCTTC. Protein: CASSSGTDGYTF.

V and J are TRBV7-2 and TRBJ2-1; TRBD2 matches 9 bases. The CDR3 consists of 15 residues. V lost 1 base, J lost 8 bases, and 6 bases stayed unmatched. The germline V gene encodes CDR1 SGHTA and CDR2 FQGNSA. CDR3 DNA: TGTGCCAGCAGCTTAGGGGGCGGGGGGGCCTATGAGCAGTTCTTC. Encoded protein: CASSLGGGGAYEQFF.

This clone was seen more than once but under ten times. J is TRBJ2-5 and V is TRBV6-4, with a weak D call TRBD2 (7 bases). In germline, CDR1 is MRHNA, CDR2 SNTAGT. With 5 bases removed from V and 4 bases from J, the gap between germline ends came to 11 bases. The CDR3 extends over 13 amino acids. In nucleotides, the CDR3 is TGTGCCAGCAGTAGAAGGGGGGGAGAGACCCAGTACTTC. As protein: CASSRRGGETQYF.

The chain couples TRBV4-1 to TRBJ1-5; no definite D call. The CDR3 runs to 13 residues. V was pared by 4 bases and J by 5 bases, with 9 bases between. Germline V gene data show CDR1 as MGHRA and CDR2 as YSYEKL. CDR3 in DNA: TGCGCCAGCAGCCGAGAGTGGGATCAGCCCCAGCATTTT. The encoded protein is CASSREWDQPQHF.

This rearrangement joins TRBV7-8 to TRBJ1-3; 7 positions match TRBD1. There are 16 residues in the CDR3. With 5 bases clipped from V and 0 bases from J, the junction kept 7 bases outside the gene matches. Per germline, CDR1 SGHVS and CDR2 FQNEAQ. The chain's CDR3 is CASSGRQGSSGNTIYF. The CDR3 DNA reads TGTGCCAGCAGCGGACGACAGGGCAGCTCTGGAAACACCATATATTTT.

The V gene is TRBV9, the J gene TRBJ1-5; tentative D call: TRBD1 (6 bases). V lost 4 bases and J 7 bases, leaving 15 bases between the germline ends. The germline V gene encodes CDR1 SGDLS and CDR2 YYNGEE. The CDR3 totals 14 residues. CDR3 sequence reads: CASSKQGGRQPQHF. The CDR3 DNA follows: TGTGCCAGCAGCAAACAGGGAGGTAGGCAGCCCCAGCATTTT.

V and J are TRBV19 and TRBJ2-1; D may be TRBD1 (6 bases). From germline, CDR1 is LNHDA and CDR2 SQIVND (reference sequence). Between the trimmed V and J ends, which lost 6 bases and 0 bases, there was a span of 12 bases. The CDR3 consists of 15 residues. The CDR3 DNA reads TGTGCCAGTAGGAAAGACAGGAGCTCCTACAATGAGCAGTTCTTC. It is translated as CASRKDRSSYNEQFF.

This chain joins TRBV7-2 and TRBJ2-4, with D tentatively TRBD2 (6 bases). This CDR3 spans 15 amino acids. Trimming cost V 5 bases and J 3 bases, with 14 bases left between them. Germline V gene data show CDR1 as SGHTA and CDR2 as FQGNSA. The CDR3 loop reads CASSGGGGVKNIQYF. The CDR3 coding sequence is TGTGCCAGCAGCGGCGGAGGAGGGGTCAAAAACATTCAGTACTTC.

The table lists this clone with a count of one. The J gene is TRBJ2-3, the V gene TRBV7-9; D could derive from TRBD1 or TRBD2 (5 bases each). In germline, CDR1 is SEHNR, CDR2 FQNEAQ (reference sequence). V gave up 4 bases and J gave up 7 bases, with 9 bases separating them. This CDR3 has 12 amino acids. This CDR3 is CASSSGLHTQYF. CDR3 nucleotide sequence: TGTGCCAGCAGCTCGGGGCTCCATACGCAGTATTTT.

This clone was detected a few times. This chain links TRBV7-2 with TRBJ2-5, with D unclear. V was clipped by 5 bases and J by 1 base, with 11 bases between them. Germline assignment: CDR1 SGHTA and CDR2 FQGNSA. CDR3 length equals 14 residues. CDR3 loop: CASSDPGSQETQYF. DNA for the CDR3: TGTGCCAGCAGCGATCCCGGGTCCCAAGAGACCCAGTACTTC.

J is TRBJ2-3 and V is TRBV19; 14 bases match TRBD2. V trimming: 4 bases; J trimming: 3 bases; junction bases outside the gene matches: 6. The germline V gene has CDR1 LNHDA and CDR2 SQIVND (reference sequence). CDR3 length: 17 residues. The CDR3 nucleotides read TGTGCCAGTAGTAGACGACTAGCGGGGGGGTCGACAGATACGCAGTATTTT. It codes for CASSRRLAGGSTDTQYF.

This chain joins TRBV19 and TRBJ2-7; 8 bases fit TRBD1. Germline V lookup: CDR1 LNHDA, CDR2 SQIVND (reference sequence). V was clipped by 5 bases and J by 6 bases; unmatched bases: 9. This CDR3 region has 14 residues. In DNA form, the CDR3 reads TGTGCCAGTAGTTCCCAGGGGGCCGCCCGCGAGCAGTACTTC. Translated, it gives CASSSQGAAREQYF.

In its sample, this clone was seen a few times. This chain joins TRBV7-7 and TRBJ2-1; D is uncertain. Germline V gives CDR1 SSHAT, CDR2 FNYEAQ (reference sequence). CDR3 size: 14 residues. V lost 5 bases and J lost 7, with 15 bases in between. CDR3 bases: TGTGCCAGCAGCGACGTGGGTTTAGGTAATGAGCAGTTCTTC. Protein: CASSDVGLGNEQFF.

The rearrangement links TRBV2 to TRBJ1-1; the D gene is possibly TRBD1 (5 bases). Germline V gene sequence: CDR1 SNHLY, CDR2 FYNNEI. Deletions cut 4 bases from V and 5 bases from J, with 11 bases between. CDR3 length: 13 amino acids. CDR3 sequence reads: CASSAQGRTEAFF. DNA for the CDR3: TGTGCCAGCAGTGCGCAGGGAAGGACTGAAGCTTTCTTT.

This chain joins TRBV5-1 and TRBJ2-5, with D tentatively TRBD2 (7 bases). The germline CDR1 and CDR2 sequences are SGHRS and YFSETQ. The CDR3 sequence is 14 residues long. The V and J ends lost 0 bases and 5 bases respectively, with 11 bases between them. This CDR3 is CASSLEGGAETQYF. CDR3 bases: TGCGCCAGCAGCTTGGAGGGGGGGGCCGAGACCCAGTACTTC.

In its sample, this clone was seen a few times. The chain carries TRBV7-9 and TRBJ1-3; the D is unclear. The CDR3 is 13 residues long. Germline V gives CDR1 SEHNR, CDR2 FQNEAQ (reference sequence). V dropped 2 bases and J dropped 10 bases, with 12 bases sitting between them. The CDR3 DNA reads as TGTGCCAGCAGCTTACAAGGCGGTTCTACCATATATTTT. This translates into CASSLQGGSTIYF.

The gene calls are TRBV9 and TRBJ2-2, with 9 bases lining up with TRBD1. Germline CDR1 reads SGDLS; CDR2 reads YYNGEE. With 0 bases clipped from V and 8 bases from J, the junction kept 14 bases outside the gene matches. The CDR3 covers 18 residues. The chain's CDR3 is CASSVAPGQGPRSGELFF. CDR3 in DNA: TGTGCCAGCAGCGTAGCCCCCGGACAGGGGCCCCGGTCGGGGGAGCTGTTTTTT.

V usage is TRBV14 and J usage is TRBJ2-5, with D perhaps matching TRBD1 (6 bases). V was shortened by 1 base and J by 5 bases, with 8 bases between the two germline ends. Germline-derived CDR1 and CDR2 are SGHDN and FVKESK. The CDR3 sequence is 13 residues long. CDR3 sequence: CASSQGGHETQYF. CDR3 nucleotide sequence: TGTGCCAGCAGCCAAGGGGGGCACGAGACCCAGTACTTC.

The rearrangement joins TRBV4-3 to TRBJ2-3; 12 bases are a match to TRBD2. This CDR3 has 15 amino acids. Germline assignment: CDR1 LGHNA and CDR2 YSLEER. V lost 5 bases, J lost 6 bases, and 6 bases stayed unmatched. CDR3 residues: CASSYRLAGDDTQYF. CDR3 nucleotides: TGCGCCAGCAGCTATCGACTAGCGGGGGACGATACGCAGTATTTT.

The chain is built from TRBV6-5 and TRBJ2-5; D possibly matches TRBD1 or TRBD2 (5 bases each). Trimming shortened V by 7 bases and J by 1 base, and 16 bases separated the two germline ends. Per germline, CDR1 MNHEY and CDR2 SVGAGI. The CDR3 loop spans 15 amino acids. The CDR3 region is CASTEGWGFQETQYF. The CDR3 DNA follows: TGTGCCAGCACCGAAGGGTGGGGGTTCCAAGAGACCCAGTACTTC.

Only one count was recorded for this clone. The V and J genes are TRBV7-9 and TRBJ2-1; 11 nucleotides match TRBD2. V was clipped by 4 bases and J by 4 bases; unmatched bases: 6. This CDR3 has 16 amino acids. Germline CDR1 reads SEHNR; CDR2 reads FQNEAQ (reference sequence). The CDR3 DNA is TGTGCCAGCAGCTCACCGACTAGCGGGGCATACAATGAGCAGTTCTTC. As protein: CASSSPTSGAYNEQFF.

The chain carries TRBV7-2 and TRBJ2-5; no definite D call. This CDR3 comprises 13 residues. The V gene lost 7 bases and the J gene lost 3 bases, with 12 bases spanning the gap. Germline CDR1 is SGHTA and CDR2 is FQGNSA. CDR3 sequence: CASNPYSKETQYF. CDR3 in DNA: TGTGCCAGCAACCCATACTCAAAAGAGACCCAGTACTTC.

The sample holds a few counts of this clone. The CDR3: CSVGNRGGQPQHF. In nucleotides, the CDR3 is TGCAGCGTGGGGAACAGGGGGGGTCAGCCCCAGCATTTT. The V gene is TRBV29-1, the J gene TRBJ1-5; TRBD1 matches 8 bases. Germline V gene data show CDR1 as SQVTM and CDR2 as ANQGSEA. V dropped 6 bases and J dropped 6; count of bases not matched to a gene: 7. The CDR3 contains 13 residues.

V and J are TRBV7-2 and TRBJ1-2; D gene ambiguous. This CDR3 comprises 15 residues. The germline V gene has CDR1 SGHTA and CDR2 FQGNSA. With 1 base removed from V and 6 bases from J, the gap between germline ends came to 15 bases. The CDR3 reads CASSLDSNPGNGYTF. The CDR3 DNA sequence: TGTGCCAGCAGCTTAGACTCAAACCCAGGAAATGGCTACACCTTC. The full variable domain, its missing parts supplied by reference TRBV7-2 and TRBJ1-2, is GAGVSQSPSNKVTEKGKDVELRCDPISGHTALYWYRQSLGQGLEFLIYFQGNSAPDKSGLPSDRFSAERTGGSVSTLTIQRTQQEDSAVYLCASSLDSNPGNGYTFGSGTRLTVV.

This clone has just a few counts. This chain links TRBV5-8 with TRBJ2-7, with D perhaps matching TRBD1 (5 bases). V lost 3 bases, J lost 5 bases, and 18 bases lay in between. There are 15 residues in the CDR3. Germline V lookup: CDR1 SGHTS, CDR2 YDEGEE. CDR3 amino acids: CASSSGQNQMHEQYF. CDR3 bases: TGTGCCAGCAGCTCAGGACAAAACCAGATGCACGAGCAGTACTTC.